These T cell receptor beta chains were read from a single sample in a study of T-cell memory formation after mild COVID-19. Via MiXCR, TCRdb re-called the 5' RACE reads, giving one row per CDR3 protein. The table shows over 350,000 distinct CDR3 sequences, with roughly a quarter occurring only once. The material sequenced was PBMCs or a T cell subset sorted from them (not recorded which). These receptors were obtained from an adult woman who had mild COVID-19 (a few samples of this study predate the infection). Cell type and time point are not known. CDR3s include the opening cysteine and the closing phenylalanine or tryptophan. Fields, in order: D gene, clone size, V gene, J gene, CDR3 DNA, CDR3 protein. A D gene is named only where the DNA matches it firmly. Part of the rows lack a size; the others show once, few, many or a class for expanded clones.

>-|-|TRBV7-9|TRBJ2-5
TGTGCCCGCAGACTCGGGACCGCCCAAGAGACCCAGTACTTC
CARRLGTAQETQYF
>-|-|TRBV29-1|TRBJ2-5
TGCAGCGTTGGGGGACTTTCACAAGAGACCCAGTACTTC
CSVGGLSQETQYF
>-|once|TRBV2|TRBJ1-1
TGTGCCCGCCGTCAGGTTAACACTGAAGCTTTCTTT
CARRQVNTEAFF
>-|many|TRBV7-3|TRBJ1-1
TGTGCCAGCAGCCAAACAGGGAAGACAGTGAACACTGAAGCTTTCTTT
CASSQTGKTVNTEAFF
>-|-|TRBV7-2|TRBJ1-4
TGTGCCAGCAGCCCTGGACCTCGGGAAAAACTGTTTTTT
CASSPGPREKLFF
>TRBD1|-|TRBV9|TRBJ2-7
TGTGCCAGCAGCGTACAGGGCCAGGGGGCCCACGAGCAGTACTTC
CASSVQGQGAHEQYF
>-|many|TRBV25-1|TRBJ2-3
TGTGCCAGCAATAACAGCACAGATACGCAGTATTTT
CASNNSTDTQYF
>-|-|TRBV7-8|TRBJ1-6
TGTGCCAGCCGTCCCAGGGTTGATAATTCACCCCTCCACTTT
CASRPRVDNSPLHF
>-|-|TRBV5-1|TRBJ2-1
TGCGCCAGCACCCAACAGATCCCCAGCTCCTACAATGAGCAGTTCTTC
CASTQQIPSSYNEQFF
>-|few|TRBV7-6|TRBJ1-1
TGTGCCAGCAGCTTAGCGCCGGGGGCTGAAGCTTTCTTT
CASSLAPGAEAFF
>TRBD1|-|TRBV24-1|TRBJ2-2
TGTGCCACCAGTGACATTACAGGGGGGCAGACCGGGGAGCTGTTTTTT
CATSDITGGQTGELFF
>-|-|TRBV7-9|TRBJ1-1
TGTGCCAGCAGCCCCGATTCAGGGGCCACTGAAGCTTTCTTT
CASSPDSGATEAFF
>-|-|TRBV15|TRBJ2-1
TGTGCCACCAGCAGAATCGACCTTGAGCAGTTCTTC
CATSRIDLEQFF
>-|few|TRBV4-1|TRBJ1-2
TGCGCCAGCAGCCAAGAAAGGGTTGGCTATGGCTACACCTTC
CASSQERVGYGYTF
>-|-|TRBV27|TRBJ2-5
TGTGCCAGCAGACTGCTTACAGGGCGCCAAGAGACCCAGTACTTC
CASRLLTGRQETQYF
>TRBD2|few|TRBV5-4|TRBJ2-1
TGTGCCAGCAGCTTCAAGCGGGAGTCGTGGAATGAGCAGTTCTTC
CASSFKRESWNEQFF
>-|-|TRBV12-3/TRBV12-4|TRBJ1-2
TGTGCCAGCAGGCCGGGGGCCGACTATGGCTACACCTTC
CASRPGADYGYTF